The 17 T cell receptor beta chains listed next were all sequenced from one sample in a study of blood T cell repertoires in COVID-19. The protocol was immunoSEQ multiplex PCR, while the TCRdb copy is restricted to in-frame clones and leaves out a portion. The profile shows 100,000 to 150,000 clones, roughly nine tenths of them singletons. The specimen was peripheral blood. The receptor source for this set is a man aged 65-85 years with active or convalescent COVID-19.

This clone was found once. This rearrangement joins TRBV7-9 to TRBJ2-7; perhaps TRBD1 as D (5 bases). Looked up from germline, CDR1 is SEHNR and CDR2 is FQNEAQ (reference sequence). The V and J ends lost 1 base and 5 bases respectively, with 12 bases between them. The CDR3 consists of 14 residues. The CDR3, as DNA: TGTGCCAGCAGCTTAGGTGTGGGGCTGGACGAGCAGTACTTC. Protein product: CASSLGVGLDEQYF. Filled out from reference TRBV7-9 and TRBJ2-7, the complete variable domain reads DTGVSQNPRHKITKRGQNVTFRCDPISEHNRLYWYRQTLGQGPEFLTYFQNEAQLEKSRLLSDRFSAERPKGSFSTLEIQRTEQGDSAMYLCASSLGVGLDEQYFGPGTRLTVT.

The rearrangement uses TRBV6-6 and TRBJ1-4, with 7 positions matching TRBD1. CDR1 MNHNY and CDR2 SVGAGI come from the germline V gene (reference sequence). V gave up 4 bases and J gave up 4 bases; unmatched junction bases: 9. This CDR3 has 16 residues. CDR3 sequence reads: CASSSWGTENNEKLFF. In DNA, the CDR3 is TGTGCCAGCAGTTCCTGGGGGACAGAAAATAATGAAAAACTGTTTTTT.

The chain recombines TRBV6-5 with TRBJ1-4; 7 positions match TRBD1. V lost 1 base to trimming and J lost 5 bases; unmatched junction nucleotides: 7. The CDR3 is 16 amino acids. CDR1 is MNHEY and CDR2 is SVGAGI in the germline V gene. CDR3: CASSYWQGTENEKLFF. The CDR3 DNA reads as TGTGCCAGCAGTTACTGGCAGGGGACAGAAAATGAAAAACTGTTTTTT.

This CDR3 reads CSASRLAAEQFF. The CDR3 DNA reads as TGCAGTGCTAGTCGGCTAGCGGCAGAGCAGTTCTTC. The chain employs TRBV20-1 and TRBJ2-1; 7 nucleotides align to TRBD2. Germline assignment: CDR1 DFQATT and CDR2 SNEGSKA (reference sequence). The CDR3 has 12 amino acids. With 3 bases clipped from V and 10 bases from J, the junction kept 6 bases outside the gene matches.

The J gene is TRBJ1-1, the V gene TRBV18, with TRBD1 matching 7 bases. The CDR3 is 13 residues long. Trimming at V came to 3 bases and at J to 7 bases, leaving 5 bases not matched to a gene. Germline CDR1 is KGHSH and CDR2 is LQKENI. CDR3 nucleotides: TGTGCCAGCTCACCCCCCGGGACAGTTGAAGCTTTCTTT. Translating it yields CASSPPGTVEAFF.

This chain uses TRBV28 with TRBJ2-4; D might be TRBD1 (5 bases). The V end lost 9 bases, the J end lost 4 bases, and 13 bases lay between the germline ends. Germline CDR1 reads MDHEN; CDR2 reads SYDVKM. The CDR3 runs 13 residues. As DNA, the CDR3 is TGTGCCAGTGACGGGCAGGGAAAAAACATTCAGTACTTC. Its translation is CASDGQGKNIQYF.

This chain connects TRBV5-4 to TRBJ2-1, with a possible D match to TRBD2 (5 bases). The CDR3 spans 14 residues. Germline CDR1 and CDR2: SGHNT and YYREEE (reference sequence). V lost 1 base to trimming and J lost 4 bases, with 9 bases between them. The CDR3 here is CASSLYGKYNEQFF. CDR3 nucleotides: TGTGCCAGCAGCTTGTACGGGAAGTACAATGAGCAGTTCTTC.

The V call is TRBV3-1 (or the pseudogene TRBV3-2), the J call TRBJ2-7; 7 bases are shared with TRBD1. V trimming: 2 bases; J trimming: 3 bases; junction bases outside the gene matches: 4. This CDR3 has 14 residues. Germline V gene sequence: CDR1 LGHDT, CDR2 YNNKEL (reference sequence). The CDR3 protein is CASSQPGQYYEQYF. In DNA, the CDR3 is TGTGCCAGCAGCCAACCGGGACAGTACTACGAGCAGTACTTC.

The genes are TRBV19 and TRBJ1-4, with D possibly being TRBD1 (5 bases). Germline assignment: CDR1 LNHDA and CDR2 SQIVND (reference sequence). Between the trimmed V and J ends, which lost 10 bases and 9 bases, there was a span of 18 bases. The CDR3 sequence is 13 residues long. Here the CDR3 reads CATLDSPVQKLFF. The CDR3 DNA sequence: TGTGCCACGCTCGACAGTCCGGTACAAAAACTGTTTTTT.

The CDR3 is CASSQDTAGNAYGYTF. The CDR3, as DNA: TGCGCCAGCAGCCAAGATACGGCAGGCAATGCATATGGCTACACCTTC. V usage is TRBV4-1 and J usage is TRBJ1-2; D gene unclear. V lost 0 bases to trimming and J lost 5 bases, with 16 bases between them. Germline CDR1 is MGHRA and CDR2 is YSYEKL. The CDR3 is made up of 16 amino acids.

This chain links TRBV10-3 with TRBJ2-7; tentatively, D is TRBD2 (5 bases). CDR1 ENHRY and CDR2 SYGVKD come from the germline V gene. Trimming took 0 bases from V and 0 from J, leaving 15 bases between them. The CDR3 covers 17 residues. The CDR3 is CAISESRARVSSYEQYF. Here the CDR3 DNA reads TGTGCCATCAGTGAGTCGCGGGCAAGAGTTAGCTCCTACGAGCAGTACTTC.

V gene TRBV19 combines with J gene TRBJ1-1, with D possibly being TRBD1 (5 bases). The ends were cut back, 4 bases at V and 2 bases at J, with 11 bases in the middle. Germline V gene sequence: CDR1 LNHDA, CDR2 SQIVND (reference sequence). The CDR3 consists of 14 residues. CDR3 sequence (DNA): TGTGCCAGTAGTAGTTCCAGGGCCAACACTGAAGCTTTCTTT. Its translation is CASSSSRANTEAFF.

This clone has a count of ten or more. This chain links TRBV21-1 with TRBJ2-7; the D call of TRBD1 is as the table states it, not checked on the DNA. TRBV21-1 is a pseudogene locus. The CDR3 loop spans 14 amino acids. CDR3: CASSKWGSPYEQYF. The CDR3, as DNA: TGTGCCAGCAGCAAATGGGGCAGCCCCTACGAGCAGTACTTC.

This chain connects TRBV24-1 to TRBJ2-3, with 10 bases aligning to TRBD2. The germline gives CDR1 KGHDR, CDR2 SFDVKD. The CDR3 sequence is 16 residues long. Germline trimming cut 6 bases from V and 4 bases from J; bases unmatched to any gene: 9. CDR3 nucleotide sequence: TGTGCCACCAGTAGGGCCCCTAGCGGGAGTTCAGATACGCAGTATTTT. This sequence encodes CATSRAPSGSSDTQYF.

The V gene is TRBV2, the J gene TRBJ2-1; a weak D match, TRBD1 (5 bases). The germline V gene encodes CDR1 SNHLY and CDR2 FYNNEI. This CDR3 is built from 13 residues. The V end was cut by 7 bases, the J end by 3 bases, with 10 bases between. CDR3 nucleotide sequence: TGTGCCAGCATCCAGGGTCTCTACAATGAGCAGTTCTTC. It translates to CASIQGLYNEQFF.

The chain couples TRBV19 to TRBJ2-1, with 8 positions matching TRBD2. The V and J ends lost 7 bases and 12 bases, in that order; junction bases with no gene match: 20. Germline CDR1 and CDR2: LNHDA and SQIVND (reference sequence). The CDR3 consists of 16 residues. CDR3 sequence: CASTPPRESGGGRQFF. The CDR3 bases are TGTGCCAGTACCCCTCCCCGGGAAAGCGGGGGCGGACGGCAGTTCTTC. The whole variable domain, filled in from reference TRBV19 and TRBJ2-1, reads DGGITQSPKYLFRKEGQNVTLSCEQNLNHDAMYWYRQDPGQGLRLIYYSQIVNDFQKGDIAEGYSVSREKKESFPLTVTSAQKNPTAFYLCASTPPRESGGGRQFFGPGTRLTVL.

The J gene is TRBJ2-7, the V gene TRBV4-1; weak D call: TRBD1 (8 bases). The V gene lost 0 bases and the J gene lost 6 bases, with 18 bases spanning the gap. CDR1 and CDR2 (germline): MGHRA, YSYEKL. The CDR3 sequence is 16 residues long. As DNA, the CDR3 is TGCGCCAGCAGCCAAGAACCCACAGGGGGGGTACGCGAGCAGTACTTC. It yields the protein CASSQEPTGGVREQYF.